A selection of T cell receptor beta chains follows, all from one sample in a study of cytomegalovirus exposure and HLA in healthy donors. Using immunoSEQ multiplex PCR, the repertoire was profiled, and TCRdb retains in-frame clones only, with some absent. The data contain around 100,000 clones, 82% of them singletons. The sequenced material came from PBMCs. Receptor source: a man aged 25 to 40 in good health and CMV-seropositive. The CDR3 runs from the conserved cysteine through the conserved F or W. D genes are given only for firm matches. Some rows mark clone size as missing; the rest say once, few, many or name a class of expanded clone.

CDR3 protein: CASSQSGQGDGYTF
CDR3 DNA: TGTGCCAGCAGCCAATCGGGGCAGGGGGATGGCTACACCTTC
D gene: TRBD1
J gene: TRBJ1-2
clone size: NA
V gene: TRBV4-2

CDR3 protein: CSVVSNRLPSYEQYF
CDR3 DNA: TGCAGCGTTGTATCCAATAGACTCCCCTCCTACGAGCAGTACTTC
D gene: NA
J gene: TRBJ2-7
clone size: NA
V gene: TRBV29-1

CDR3 protein: CASIRDSMNTEAFF
CDR3 DNA: TGCGCCAGCATACGGGACAGTATGAACACTGAAGCTTTCTTT
D gene: TRBD1
J gene: TRBJ1-1
clone size: NA
V gene: TRBV5-1

CDR3 protein: CASSPGLAVVNEQFF
CDR3 DNA: TGTGCCAGCTCGCCAGGACTAGCCGTGGTCAATGAGCAGTTCTTC
D gene: TRBD2
J gene: TRBJ2-1
clone size: NA
V gene: TRBV18

CDR3 protein: CASSFGGANVLTF
CDR3 DNA: TGTGCCAGCAGCTTCGGTGGGGCCAACGTCCTGACTTTC
D gene: NA
J gene: TRBJ2-6
clone size: NA
V gene: TRBV5-6

CDR3 protein: CASSLWTGDGLYF
CDR3 DNA: TGTGCCAGCAGTTTATGGACAGGGGACGGACTATATTTT
D gene: TRBD1
J gene: TRBJ1-3
clone size: NA
V gene: TRBV27

CDR3 protein: CASSLLGRTEAFF
CDR3 DNA: TGTGCCAGCAGTTTATTGGGCAGGACTGAAGCTTTCTTT
D gene: NA
J gene: TRBJ1-1
clone size: NA
V gene: TRBV27

CDR3 protein: CASSLAGTSGGPLYNEQFF
CDR3 DNA: TGTGCCAGCAGCTTGGCCGGGACTAGCGGGGGCCCCTTATACAATGAGCAGTTCTTC
D gene: TRBD2
J gene: TRBJ2-1
clone size: few
V gene: TRBV5-4

CDR3 protein: CASSYRTGEEQPQHF
CDR3 DNA: TGTGCCAGCAGTTACCGAACAGGGGAGGAGCAGCCCCAGCATTTT
D gene: TRBD1
J gene: TRBJ1-5
clone size: NA
V gene: TRBV2

CDR3 protein: CASGAGAGDGNTIYF
CDR3 DNA: TGTGCTAGTGGCGCAGGGGCCGGGGATGGAAACACCATATATTTT
D gene: NA
J gene: TRBJ1-3
clone size: NA
V gene: TRBV12-5

CDR3 protein: CASGLAGVTDTQYF
CDR3 DNA: TGTGCCAGCGGACTAGCGGGAGTCACAGATACGCAGTATTTT
D gene: TRBD2
J gene: TRBJ2-3
clone size: NA
V gene: TRBV2

CDR3 protein: CASSVAGLGSTDTQYF
CDR3 DNA: TGTGCCAGCAGCGTTGCGGGACTAGGTAGCACAGATACGCAGTATTTT
D gene: TRBD2
J gene: TRBJ2-3
clone size: NA
V gene: TRBV9

CDR3 protein: CASSYSEAYYGYTF
CDR3 DNA: TGTGCCAGCAGTTACTCGGAGGCGTACTATGGCTACACCTTC
D gene: NA
J gene: TRBJ1-2
clone size: few
V gene: TRBV6-5

CDR3 protein: CASSLARGNTYNEQFF
CDR3 DNA: TGCGCCAGCAGCTTGGCCCGCGGAAACACCTACAATGAGCAGTTCTTC
D gene: NA
J gene: TRBJ2-1
clone size: NA
V gene: TRBV5-1

CDR3 protein: CASSQATGGRNTEAFF
CDR3 DNA: TGCGCCAGCAGCCAGGCGACAGGGGGGCGGAACACTGAAGCTTTCTTT
D gene: TRBD1
J gene: TRBJ1-1
clone size: NA
V gene: TRBV4-1

CDR3 protein: CASSQEGGALYNEQFF
CDR3 DNA: TGTGCCAGCAGCCAGGAGGGGGGGGCACTCTACAATGAGCAGTTCTTC
D gene: NA
J gene: TRBJ2-1
clone size: NA
V gene: TRBV5-4